Listed below are T cell receptor beta chains from one sample, sequenced in a study of T cell responses to AZD1222 COVID-19 vaccine. This table comes from immunoSEQ multiplex PCR, and its TCRdb copy is limited to in-frame clones, with some not included. This table has around 150,000 clones, more than 85% appearing once. The sequencing used peripheral blood, collected 28 days after the second AZD1222 dose. These receptors came from an adult who received the AZD1222 COVID-19 vaccine. Each CDR3 is given with its conserved first and last residue. The D gene is left open where the match is weak. A clone size is listed for some rows: how often the clone was seen (once, few, many), or a class if it is expanded.

TRBV7-2,NA,NA,TRBJ2-7,11,CASSQTDEQYF,TGTGCCAGCAGCCAAACTGACGAGCAGTACTTC
TRBV11-3,NA,NA,TRBJ1-4,13,CASGAGVNEKLFF,TGTGCCAGCGGGGCAGGGGTAAATGAAAAACTGTTTTTT
TRBV28,NA,NA,TRBJ1-2,14,CASSLGTLREGYTF,TGTGCCAGCAGTTTAGGTACCCTACGCGAGGGCTACACCTTC
TRBV5-1,NA,TRBD2,TRBJ2-1,16,CASRLDSGSSYNEQFF,TGCGCCAGCAGACTCGATAGCGGGAGCTCCTACAATGAGCAGTTCTTC
TRBV28,NA,TRBD2,TRBJ2-3,15,CASSSEREGQDTQYF,TGTGCCAGCAGTTCAGAGCGGGAGGGCCAAGATACGCAGTATTTT
TRBV7-2,NA,NA,TRBJ2-1,17,CASSFSGLANSYNEQFF,TGTGCCAGCAGCTTTTCCGGGCTAGCGAATTCTTACAATGAGCAGTTCTTC
TRBV4-3,NA,NA,TRBJ1-3,12,CASSLGRDTIYF,TGCGCCAGCAGCCTCGGTAGGGACACCATATATTTT
TRBV30,NA,TRBD2,TRBJ2-3,15,CAWLGLAGPTDTQYF,TGTGCCTGGCTGGGACTAGCGGGACCCACAGATACGCAGTATTTT
TRBV6-6,NA,NA,TRBJ2-2,16,CASSFTQGKGTGELFF,TGTGCCAGCAGTTTTACCCAGGGGAAAGGCACCGGGGAGCTGTTTTTT
TRBV5-1,NA,TRBD1,TRBJ2-7,13,CASGDRTVYEQYF,TGCGCCAGCGGGGACAGAACCGTCTACGAGCAGTACTTC
TRBV19,once,TRBD1,TRBJ1-5,24,CASSMNLGSRQGLISIYSNQPQHF,TGTGCCAGTAGTATGAATTTAGGCTCCAGACAGGGGCTTATCTCTATATATAGCAATCAGCCCCAGCATTTT
TRBV2,NA,TRBD1,TRBJ1-2,17,CASSVDYGTAESDGYTF,TGTGCCAGCAGTGTCGACTATGGGACAGCGGAGTCAGATGGCTACACCTTC
TRBV27,NA,NA,TRBJ1-1,12,CASSPRGAEAFF,TGTGCCAGCAGTCCCCGGGGGGCTGAAGCTTTCTTT
TRBV19,once,NA,TRBJ2-7,12,CASSIQGSEQYF,TGTGCCAGTAGTATACAGGGAAGCGAGCAGTACTTC
TRBV7-9,NA,NA,TRBJ2-7,11,CASSTDYEQYF,TGTGCCAGCAGCACCGACTACGAGCAGTACTTC
TRBV13,once,TRBD1,TRBJ2-1,15,CASSRNRGSYNEQFF,TGTGCCAGCAGCCGTAACAGGGGTTCCTACAATGAGCAGTTCTTC
TRBV4-2,NA,TRBD2,TRBJ2-1,14,CASRRLAGADEQFF,TGTGCCAGCAGAAGGCTAGCGGGAGCAGATGAGCAGTTCTTC
TRBV11-3,NA,TRBD2,TRBJ2-2,16,CASSSRPGLDTGELFF,TGTGCCAGCAGCTCCCGGCCGGGACTAGATACCGGGGAGCTGTTTTTT
TRBV4-3,NA,NA,TRBJ2-6,20,CASSQPGRGIESSGANVLTF,TGCGCCAGCAGCCAACCGGGTCGAGGTATAGAAAGCTCTGGGGCCAACGTCCTGACTTTC
TRBV6-2/TRBV6-3,NA,NA,TRBJ1-2,15,CASSYSRGQINGYTF,TGTGCCAGCAGTTACTCAAGAGGACAGATCAATGGCTACACCTTC
TRBV15,NA,NA,TRBJ2-1,14,CATQGEGNYNEQFF,TGTGCCACCCAGGGGGAGGGGAACTACAATGAGCAGTTCTTC
TRBV10-3,NA,TRBD1,TRBJ2-7,15,CAIRPSGQEGYEQYF,TGTGCCATCAGGCCCTCGGGACAGGAGGGATACGAGCAGTACTTC
TRBV3-1/TRBV3-2,NA,TRBD2,TRBJ2-7,16,CASSLGTSGSSYEQYF,TGTGCCAGCAGCCTTGGGACTAGCGGAAGCTCCTACGAGCAGTACTTC
TRBV30,NA,NA,TRBJ1-6,15,CAWSVPGSYNSPLHF,TGTGCCTGGAGTGTACCGGGCTCCTATAATTCACCCCTCCACTTT
TRBV7-2,NA,TRBD1,TRBJ2-2,15,CASSLRQGFTGELFF,TGTGCCAGCAGCTTGCGACAGGGCTTCACCGGGGAGCTGTTTTTT
TRBV7-6,NA,NA,TRBJ2-2,19,CASSTRIWRKTGNTGELFF,TGTGCCAGCAGCACGCGGATCTGGCGGAAGACCGGGAACACCGGGGAGCTGTTTTTT
TRBV7-9,NA,TRBD1,TRBJ1-5,19,CASSLEVDRGGHSNQPQHF,TGTGCCAGCAGCTTAGAGGTCGACAGGGGGGGGCATAGCAATCAGCCCCAGCATTTT
TRBV29-1,NA,TRBD1,TRBJ1-5,14,CSVGTGNSNQPQHF,TGCAGCGTAGGGACAGGGAATAGCAATCAGCCCCAGCATTTT
TRBV7-3,NA,NA,TRBJ1-1,16,CASSLSGQTWNTEAFF,TGTGCCAGCAGCTTATCGGGACAAACTTGGAACACTGAAGCTTTCTTT
TRBV27,NA,TRBD1,TRBJ1-6,14,CASSFRQGNSPLHF,TGTGCCAGCAGTTTTAGACAGGGTAATTCACCCCTCCACTTT
TRBV6-2/TRBV6-3,NA,TRBD2,TRBJ2-1,15,CASSYSSSGSDEQFF,TGTGCCAGCAGTTACTCGTCTAGCGGGTCCGATGAGCAGTTCTTC
TRBV27,NA,TRBD2,TRBJ2-3,14,CASSRLAVTDTQYF,TGTGCCAGCAGTCGGCTAGCGGTCACAGATACGCAGTATTTT
TRBV19,NA,TRBD2,TRBJ2-4,17,CASSIDLGGTAKNIQYF,TGTGCCAGTAGTATAGATCTGGGAGGGACGGCCAAAAACATTCAGTACTTC
TRBV29-1,NA,TRBD2,TRBJ2-1,16,CSVEPGGPLSYNEQFF,TGCAGCGTTGAGCCGGGAGGCCCCCTCTCCTACAATGAGCAGTTCTTC
TRBV3-1/TRBV3-2,NA,TRBD1,TRBJ2-7,14,CASSQSGTVYEQYF,TGTGCCAGCAGCCAATCCGGGACAGTGTACGAGCAGTACTTC
TRBV27,NA,NA,TRBJ1-1,14,CASSPPGQNTEAFF,TGTGCCAGCAGTCCACCGGGACAGAACACTGAAGCTTTCTTT
TRBV6-5,NA,NA,TRBJ2-1,13,CASGSSVYNEQFF,TGTGCCAGCGGATCTAGCGTGTACAATGAGCAGTTCTTC
TRBV5-1,NA,TRBD1,TRBJ1-1,13,CASQTGENTEAFF,TGCGCCAGTCAGACAGGGGAGAACACTGAAGCTTTCTTT
TRBV5-6,few,NA,TRBJ1-6,15,CASSKGTAWDSPLHF,TGTGCCAGCAGCAAAGGGACGGCCTGGGATTCACCCCTCCACTTT
TRBV6-5,NA,NA,TRBJ2-7,11,CASNLGGEQYF,TGTGCCAGCAACCTAGGGGGCGAGCAGTACTTC
TRBV11-2,NA,NA,TRBJ2-7,15,CASSSRPSDSYEQYF,TGTGCCAGCAGCTCCCGACCTAGCGACTCCTACGAGCAGTACTTC
TRBV29-1,NA,TRBD1,TRBJ2-7,12,CSVGQSSYEQYF,TGCAGCGTGGGACAGAGCTCCTACGAGCAGTACTTC
TRBV19,NA,TRBD1,TRBJ2-5,15,CASSTNRGLGETQYF,TGTGCCAGTAGTACAAACAGGGGGCTGGGAGAGACCCAGTACTTC
TRBV28,NA,NA,TRBJ1-2,14,CASSDPGRNYGYTF,TGTGCCAGCAGTGATCCAGGACGGAACTATGGCTACACCTTC
TRBV30,few,NA,TRBJ1-6,15,CAWSVLRGGNSPLHF,TGTGCCTGGAGTGTACTTCGGGGGGGAAATTCACCCCTCCACTTT
TRBV19,NA,TRBD1,TRBJ2-7,15,CASSAGTGGSYEQYF,TGTGCCAGTTCGGCCGGGACAGGGGGCTCCTACGAGCAGTACTTC
TRBV2,NA,NA,TRBJ1-5,15,CASSETRQSNQPQHF,TGTGCCAGCAGTGAAACTCGACAGTCCAATCAGCCCCAGCATTTT
TRBV30,NA,TRBD1,TRBJ1-2,12,CAWGTGVYGYTF,TGTGCCTGGGGTACAGGGGTCTATGGCTACACCTTC
TRBV7-9,NA,NA,TRBJ1-1,14,CASSIQGFDSEAFF,TGTGCCAGCAGTATCCAGGGATTTGACTCTGAAGCTTTCTTT
TRBV27,NA,TRBD1,TRBJ1-6,19,CASSLTGTGGPVFNSPLHF,TGTGCCAGCTCTCTCACCGGGACAGGGGGCCCTGTTTTTAATTCACCCCTCCACTTT
TRBV4-1,NA,NA,TRBJ1-4,14,CASSQGPRGEKLFF,TGCGCCAGCAGCCAAGGTCCGCGCGGTGAAAAACTGTTTTTT
TRBV5-1,NA,NA,TRBJ1-5,14,CASSPGQPNQPQHF,TGCGCCAGCAGCCCGGGACAACCCAATCAGCCCCAGCATTTT
TRBV5-5,NA,TRBD1,TRBJ1-6,13,CASSLDRGSPLHF,TGTGCCAGCAGCTTGGACAGGGGATCACCCCTCCACTTT